Sequencing of this TCR beta chain was carried out in a study of cytomegalovirus exposure and HLA in healthy donors. Primers for the PCR totalled 60 Vbeta and 13 Jbeta. Per the study methods: A later analysis counted about 80 million unique TCR beta chains, some 10 million shared. Libraries were prepared by immunoSEQ multiplex PCR; TCRdb keeps only in-frame clonotypes and omits some of them. V, J and clone size were drawn from that table, and D and trimming were deduced from the DNA. The table shows about 160,000 clones, with 65% to 90% occurring only once. General study points: Most TCR sequences were uncommon, yet certain public TCRs appeared in many donors. The study listed some 160 cytomegalovirus-associated TCR beta chains.

A word on this clone: As yet, its antigen is unknown.

The CDR3 is made up of 15 amino acids. Germline CDR1 is SGHNT and CDR2 is YYREEE (reference sequence). The ends lost 4 bases at V and 3 bases at J; junction bases unmatched: 7. The TCR originated in a man over 45 in good health and CMV-seropositive. The J gene is TRBJ2-3, the V gene TRBV5-4; 8 bases map to TRBD2. The sample taken for sequencing was PBMCs. The CDR3 protein is CASSQKRERTDTQYF. The DNA of the CDR3 is TGTGCCAGCAGCCAAAAGCGGGAGAGGACAGATACGCAGTATTTT. Together with reference TRBV5-4 and TRBJ2-3, the CDR3 gives the full variable domain: ETGVTQSPTHLIKTRGQQVTLRCSSQSGHNTVSWYQQALGQGPQFIFQYYREEENGRGNFPPRFSGLQFPNYSSELNVNALELDDSALYLCASSQKRERTDTQYFGPGTRLTVL.